The clone carrying this TCR beta chain was counted between two and nine times. V shed 8 bases and J shed 12 bases, with 25 bases lying between them. The germline gives CDR1 LNHDA, CDR2 SQIVND (reference sequence). CDR3 length equals 15 residues. The data belong to a study of regulatory T cells in long-lasting Graves disease. To make TCR beta libraries, researchers used iRepertoire HTBI primers and Arm-PCR of CDR3 regions. Authors' analysis steps: The samples yielded roughly 60 TRBV and approximately 15 TRBJ segments. TCRdb re-called the multiplex PCR reads with MiXCR, one entry per CDR3 protein. TCRdb's processing, not the authors' own work, is the source of the V and J calls. The sample has hundreds of thousands of distinct CDR3 sequences, 20% to 25% seen once. Time point in this sample: persistent/refractory GD, antithyroid drugs over 5 years with positive TRAb. RNA from PBMCs was the source of the TCR library. An endocrinology department in Xi'an, China, supplied the patients. Nine milliliters of peripheral blood were taken and placed in EDTA tubes.

Sequencing used peripheral blood mononuclear cells (PBMCs), obtained when the disease was refractory, from a patient treated with antithyroid drugs. This TCR came from a female donor with Graves disease. The chain links TRBV19 to TRBJ1-4; D perhaps matches TRBD1 (5 bases). In DNA form, the CDR3 reads TGTGCCAGTCACCCGGGGGGTTCCCGCATTGGAGAACTGTTTTTT. The encoded protein is CASHPGGSRIGELFF.